The clone carrying this T cell receptor beta chain was counted between two and nine times. Its antigen is still unknown. These data belong to a study of identical twins' blood T cells. Study-level findings and limits: Twin similarity might stem from environmental factors, not only genetics.

Germline assignment: CDR1 SGHAT and CDR2 FQNNGV. Trimming removed 4 bases from V and 8 bases from J, with 15 bases in between. The CDR3 runs 14 residues. All three twin pairs grew up together with likely shared infections and vaccines. TCRdb re-called the 5' RACE reads with MiXCR, one entry per CDR3 protein. Among roughly 380,000 distinct CDR3 sequences listed, more than 25% were seen once. The clonotype originates from a woman between 18 and 50 years old in good health. The sample taken for sequencing was PBMCs. The chain combines TRBV11-2 with TRBJ2-4, with D possibly TRBD2 on 5 matching bases. CDR3 DNA: TGTGCCAGCAGCTACCGTAGATCCGGGGACATTCAGTACTTC. This translates into CASSYRRSGDIQYF.